Below are 10 T cell receptor beta chains sequenced from a single sample in a study of cytomegalovirus exposure and HLA in healthy donors. 13 Jbeta primers and 60 Vbeta primers were used for the PCR. Repertoires were generated with immunoSEQ multiplex PCR, while TCRdb's copy carries only in-frame clones and drops some. The sample contains under 200,000 clones, about 75% of which appear only once. Material: PBMCs. The receptors stem from a female donor in good health and CMV-seronegative.

This clone has just one count. This chain uses TRBV19 with TRBJ1-2, with 7 positions matching TRBD1. The CDR3 spans 13 residues. V dropped 7 bases and J dropped 6; count of bases not matched to a gene: 8. Germline V lookup: CDR1 LNHDA, CDR2 SQIVND (reference sequence). CDR3 DNA sequence: TGTGCCAGTACCCCACAGGGGTCGCATGGCTACACCTTC. Translated: CASTPQGSHGYTF.

This rearrangement joins TRBV18 to TRBJ2-2; weak D call: TRBD1 (6 bases). The CDR3 extends over 17 amino acids. Germline CDR1 and CDR2: KGHSH and LQKENI. V gave up 3 bases and J gave up 6 bases, with 20 bases separating them. The DNA of the CDR3 is TGTGCCAGCTCACCGGACCTCAGGGGCCGGTTAGCCGGGGAGCTGTTTTTT. It yields the protein CASSPDLRGRLAGELFF.

This chain uses TRBV6-5 with TRBJ1-2; possibly TRBD1 for D (5 bases). Germline CDR1 and CDR2: MNHEY and SVGAGI. The CDR3 totals 15 residues. The germline V and J ends were trimmed by 2 bases and 0 bases, with 10 bases remaining between them. CDR3 DNA: TGTGCCAGCAGTTACGGGGGGGGGACTAACTATGGCTACACCTTC. It encodes CASSYGGGTNYGYTF.

The chain recombines TRBV4-3 with TRBJ1-3, with D tentatively TRBD1 (6 bases). The V gene lost 0 bases and the J gene lost 0 bases, with 12 bases spanning the gap. From germline, CDR1 is LGHNA and CDR2 YSLEER. This CDR3 has 17 amino acids. The CDR3 sequence: CASSQEGHLPSGNTIYF. DNA of the CDR3: TGCGCCAGCAGCCAAGAGGGACACCTCCCCTCTGGAAACACCATATATTTT.

The chain combines TRBV6-1 with TRBJ2-7; a possible D gene is TRBD1 (6 bases). Per germline, CDR1 MNHNS and CDR2 SASEGT. The CDR3 totals 12 residues. Trimming removed 2 bases from V and 7 bases from J, with 9 bases in between. CDR3 loop: CASSETGREQYF. In nucleotides, the CDR3 is TGTGCCAGCAGTGAAACAGGGCGAGAGCAGTACTTC.

The sample holds one count of this clone. Here the CDR3 reads CAWSRETGAREKLFF. CDR3 in DNA: TGTGCCTGGAGCCGTGAGACAGGGGCGCGGGAAAAACTGTTTTTT. This sequence joins TRBV30 and TRBJ1-4; 8 nucleotides line up with TRBD1. V lost 3 bases, J lost 8 bases, and 11 bases stayed unmatched. Germline assignment: CDR1 GTSNPN and CDR2 SVGIG (reference sequence). The CDR3 sequence is 15 residues long.

The chain is built from TRBV10-3 and TRBJ1-5; 8 bases align to TRBD1. V lost 11 bases and J lost 4; bases outside the gene matches: 13. CDR3 length: 15 amino acids. Per the germline V gene, CDR1 is ENHRY and CDR2 is SYGVKD. CDR3 residues: CADTPRDRNNQPQHF. The CDR3 nucleotides read TGTGCCGACACCCCACGGGACAGGAATAATCAGCCCCAGCATTTT.

The chain carries TRBV7-2 and TRBJ1-5; maybe TRBD1 (5 bases). CDR1 and CDR2 from the germline V gene are SGHTA and FQGNSA. CDR3 size: 14 residues. The V and J ends lost 5 bases and 7 bases respectively, with 15 bases between them. The CDR3 DNA is TGTGCCAGCAGCGCTAATGGGGCCCGCCAGCCCCAGCATTTT. Its protein is CASSANGARQPQHF.

V and J are TRBV7-2 and TRBJ2-1; D gene uncertain. V lost 1 base to trimming and J lost 5 bases, with 6 bases between them. Per germline, CDR1 SGHTA and CDR2 FQGNSA. This CDR3 is built from 13 residues. The CDR3 region has the DNA TGTGCCAGCAGCTTAGGACAAAACAATGAGCAGTTCTTC. It yields the protein CASSLGQNNEQFF.

V and J are TRBV7-9 and TRBJ1-4, with a tentative D call TRBD1 (5 bases). V lost 5 bases and J lost 8, with 18 bases in between. The germline V gene encodes CDR1 SEHNR and CDR2 FQNEAQ (reference sequence). There are 15 residues in the CDR3. CDR3 coding DNA: TGTGCCAGCAGCCGAAAGAGGAATGGGGGGGAAAAACTGTTTTTT. It specifies CASSRKRNGGEKLFF.